A selection of T cell receptor beta chains follows, all from one sample in a study of blood T cells in healthy people across ages. TCRdb re-derived calls from the 5' RACE reads in MiXCR, one entry per CDR3 protein. The sample has roughly 680,000 distinct CDR3 sequences, over 40% seen once. Sequenced sample: blood. These receptors were taken from a woman older than 75 in good health. Both conserved end residues are part of each CDR3.

CASAFSQETQYF,TRBV5-1,TRBJ2-5
CSVDGGGVPFF,TRBV29-1,TRBJ1-1
CAWSPDRTQYF,TRBV30,TRBJ2-3
CASSQDRTSYGETQYF,TRBV14,TRBJ2-5
CASSLAGIYREAFF,TRBV5-1,TRBJ1-1
CASSPEGANYGYTF,TRBV7-3,TRBJ1-2
CSAREVGTGLNQPQHF,TRBV20-1,TRBJ1-5
CASTLDRGRAGELFF,TRBV28,TRBJ2-2
CASSLLQTQYF,TRBV28,TRBJ2-5
CSVGIGGEQYF,TRBV29-1,TRBJ2-7
CSAAGVGQSGEQYF,TRBV20-1,TRBJ2-7
CASSSGSFSYEQYF,TRBV12-3/TRBV12-4,.
CASNAYYNEQFF,TRBV25-1,TRBJ2-1
CAISESIGYQETQYF,TRBV10-3,TRBJ2-5
CASSVTEMNTEAFF,TRBV27,TRBJ1-1
CASSLRQGASYNEQFF,TRBV7-2,TRBJ2-1
CASRLNYEQYF,TRBV6-5,TRBJ2-7